This T cell receptor beta chain originates from a study of cytomegalovirus exposure and HLA in healthy donors. The CDR3 runs 15 residues. The ends lost 6 bases at V and 3 bases at J; junction bases unmatched: 10. Germline CDR1 reads MNHEY; CDR2 reads SVGAGI. This clone was detected a few times. The PCR had 60 Vbeta and 13 Jbeta primers. The data were produced by immunoSEQ multiplex PCR, yet TCRdb's version contains in-frame clones alone and is incomplete. The sample holds more than 85,000 clones, about 80% seen once. The sequence derives from a man aged 30 to 45 in good health and CMV-seronegative. The source material was PBMCs. This chain connects TRBV6-5 to TRBJ2-7; 8 bases agree with TRBD2. Written as DNA, the CDR3 is TGTGCCAGCAGCCGATCAGCGGGAGCGAACTACGAGCAGTACTTC. Its protein is CASSRSAGANYEQYF.